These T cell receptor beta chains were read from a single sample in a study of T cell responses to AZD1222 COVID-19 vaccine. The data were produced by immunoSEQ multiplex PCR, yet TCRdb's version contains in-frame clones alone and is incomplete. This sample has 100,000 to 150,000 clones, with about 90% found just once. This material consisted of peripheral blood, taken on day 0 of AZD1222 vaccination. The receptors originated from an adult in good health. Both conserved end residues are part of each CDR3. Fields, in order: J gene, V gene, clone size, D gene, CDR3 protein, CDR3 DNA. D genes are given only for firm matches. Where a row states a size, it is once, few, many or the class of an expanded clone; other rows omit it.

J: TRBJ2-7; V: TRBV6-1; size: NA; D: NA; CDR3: CASSEISGTDEQYF; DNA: TGTGCCAGCAGTGAAATATCAGGTACGGACGAGCAGTACTTC
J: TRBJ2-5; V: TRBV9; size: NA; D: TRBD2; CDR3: CASSVMSGRGGETQYF; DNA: TGTGCCAGCAGCGTAATGAGCGGGAGGGGCGGAGAGACCCAGTACTTC
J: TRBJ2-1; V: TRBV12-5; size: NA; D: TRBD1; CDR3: CASGLSGTGEGNEQFF; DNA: TGTGCTAGTGGTTTGTCTGGGACAGGGGAGGGCAATGAGCAGTTCTTC
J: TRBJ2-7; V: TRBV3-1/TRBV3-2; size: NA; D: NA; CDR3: CASSHEGNYEQYF; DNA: TGTGCCAGCAGCCACGAGGGAAACTACGAGCAGTACTTC
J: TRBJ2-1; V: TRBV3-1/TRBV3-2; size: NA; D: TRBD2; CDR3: CASSRWEGLAGNWAYNEQFF; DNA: TGTGCCAGCAGTAGGTGGGAGGGACTAGCGGGAAATTGGGCCTACAATGAGCAGTTCTTC
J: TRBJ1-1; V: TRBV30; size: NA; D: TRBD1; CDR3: CAWTDRGLNTEAFF; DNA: TGTGCCTGGACCGACAGGGGCCTGAACACTGAAGCTTTCTTT
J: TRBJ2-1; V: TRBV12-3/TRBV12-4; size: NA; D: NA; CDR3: CASTGSSYNEQFF; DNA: TGTGCCAGCACCGGGTCCTCCTACAATGAGCAGTTCTTC
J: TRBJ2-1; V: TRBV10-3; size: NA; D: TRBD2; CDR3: CATLAGFGNEQFF; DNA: TGTGCCACTCTAGCGGGATTTGGTAATGAGCAGTTCTTC
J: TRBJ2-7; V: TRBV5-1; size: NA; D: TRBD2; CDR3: CASSSGRIWREVSPTYEQYF; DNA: TGCGCCAGCAGCTCTGGCCGGATTTGGCGGGAGGTTTCACCGACCTACGAGCAGTACTTC
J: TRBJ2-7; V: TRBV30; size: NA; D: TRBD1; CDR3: CAWSVGQSYEQYF; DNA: TGTGCCTGGAGTGTGGGACAGAGCTACGAGCAGTACTTC
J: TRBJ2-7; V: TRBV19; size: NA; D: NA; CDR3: CASSIGGGSYEQYF; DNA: TGTGCCAGTAGTATAGGAGGGGGGTCCTACGAGCAGTACTTC
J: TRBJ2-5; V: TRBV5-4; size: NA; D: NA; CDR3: CASSLQETQYF; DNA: TGTGCCAGCAGCTTGCAGGAGACCCAGTACTTC
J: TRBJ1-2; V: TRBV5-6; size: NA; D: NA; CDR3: CASSLATGSDGYTF; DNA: TGTGCCAGCAGCTTGGCCACAGGTTCAGATGGCTACACCTTC
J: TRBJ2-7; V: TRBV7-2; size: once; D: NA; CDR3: CASSLGELYEQYF; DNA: TGTGCCAGCAGCTTAGGGGAGCTCTACGAGCAGTACTTC
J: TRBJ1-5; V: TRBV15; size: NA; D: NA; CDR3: CAISRDKDQPQHF; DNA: TGTGCCATTAGCAGAGACAAGGATCAGCCCCAGCATTTT
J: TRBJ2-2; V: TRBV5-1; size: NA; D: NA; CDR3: CASSLGGTGNTGELFF; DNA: TGCGCCAGCAGCTTGGGGGGGACGGGGAACACCGGGGAGCTGTTTTTT
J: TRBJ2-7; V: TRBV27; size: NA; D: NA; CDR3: CASSFHSRGRPYEQYF; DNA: TGTGCCAGCAGTTTCCATTCGAGGGGGAGACCCTACGAGCAGTACTTC
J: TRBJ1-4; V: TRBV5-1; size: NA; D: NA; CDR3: CASSLGGGTNEKLFF; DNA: TGCGCCAGCAGCTTGGGGGGTGGGACAAACGAAAAACTGTTTTTT
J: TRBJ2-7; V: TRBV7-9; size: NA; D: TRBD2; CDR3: CASSGEGYRGGGSYEQYF; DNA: TGTGCCAGCAGCGGGGAGGGCTATCGCGGCGGGGGATCCTACGAGCAGTACTTC
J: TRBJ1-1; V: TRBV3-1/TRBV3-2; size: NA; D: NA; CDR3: CASSQDRDGGAFF; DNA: TGTGCCAGCAGCCAAGATCGTGACGGTGGGGCTTTCTTT
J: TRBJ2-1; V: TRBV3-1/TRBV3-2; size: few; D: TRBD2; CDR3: CASSPGLAVNNEQFF; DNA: TGTGCCAGCAGCCCGGGACTAGCGGTAAACAATGAGCAGTTCTTC
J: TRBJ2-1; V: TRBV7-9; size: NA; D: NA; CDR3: CASSLWDSSENEQFF; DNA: TGTGCCAGCAGCTTATGGGACTCCTCGGAGAATGAGCAGTTCTTC
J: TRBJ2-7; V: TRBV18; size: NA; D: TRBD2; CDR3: CASSSPGLAESYEQYF; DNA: TGTGCCAGCTCATCCCCGGGACTAGCGGAATCCTACGAGCAGTACTTC
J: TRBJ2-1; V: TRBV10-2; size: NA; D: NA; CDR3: CASSDQGGENNEQFF; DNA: TGCGCCAGCAGTGATCAGGGGGGGGAGAATAATGAGCAGTTCTTC
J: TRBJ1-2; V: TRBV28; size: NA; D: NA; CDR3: CASSSGGHVYGYTF; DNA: TGTGCCAGCAGTTCCGGGGGCCATGTCTATGGCTACACCTTC
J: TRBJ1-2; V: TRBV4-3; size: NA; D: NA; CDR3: CASSQDITNYGYTF; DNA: TGCGCCAGCAGCCAAGATATAACTAACTATGGCTACACCTTC
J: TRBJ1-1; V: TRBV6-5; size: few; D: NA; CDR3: CASSYRMGNTEAFF; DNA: TGTGCCAGCAGTTACCGCATGGGGAACACTGAAGCTTTCTTT
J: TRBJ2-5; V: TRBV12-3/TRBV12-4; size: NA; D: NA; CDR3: CASSITRETQYF; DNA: TGTGCCAGCAGTATAACCAGAGAGACCCAGTACTTC
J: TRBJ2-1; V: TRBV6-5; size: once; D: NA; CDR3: CASSYWRGRSYNEQFF; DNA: TGTGCCAGCAGTTACTGGAGGGGAAGGTCCTACAATGAGCAGTTCTTC
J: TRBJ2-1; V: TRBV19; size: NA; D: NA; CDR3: CASSILGPYNEQFF; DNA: TGTGCCAGTAGTATCCTCGGTCCATACAATGAGCAGTTCTTC
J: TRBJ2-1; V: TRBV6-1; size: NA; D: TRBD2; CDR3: CASSGRLAGPPIRNEQFF; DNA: TGTGCCAGCAGTGGTCGACTAGCGGGACCCCCCATACGCAATGAGCAGTTCTTC
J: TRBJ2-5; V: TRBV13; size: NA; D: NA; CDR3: CASSLGAPRGGETQYF; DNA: TGTGCCAGCAGCTTAGGGGCCCCAAGGGGCGGTGAGACCCAGTACTTC
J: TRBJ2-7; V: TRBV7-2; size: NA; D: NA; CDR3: CASSLAGQSSLILYF; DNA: TGTGCCAGCAGCTTAGCGGGGCAGTCCAGCCTAATACTGTACTTC
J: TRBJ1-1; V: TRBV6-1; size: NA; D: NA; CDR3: CASSEGVMNTEAFF; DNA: TGTGCCAGCAGTGAAGGGGTCATGAACACTGAAGCTTTCTTT
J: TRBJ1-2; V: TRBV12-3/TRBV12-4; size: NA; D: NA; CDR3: CASSEDENYGYTF; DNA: TGTGCCAGCAGTGAGGACGAAAACTATGGCTACACCTTC
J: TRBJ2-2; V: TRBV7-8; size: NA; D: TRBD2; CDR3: CASSRTSGRAPVGTGELFF; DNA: TGTGCCAGCAGCCGGACTAGCGGGAGGGCCCCCGTCGGAACCGGGGAGCTGTTTTTT
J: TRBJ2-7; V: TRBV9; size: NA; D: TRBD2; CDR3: CASSNGGVSEQYF; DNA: TGTGCCAGCAGTAACGGGGGGGTCTCCGAGCAGTACTTC
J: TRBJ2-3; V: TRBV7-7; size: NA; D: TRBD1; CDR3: CASSPGGPGDTQYF; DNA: TGTGCTAGCAGCCCAGGGGGACCAGGGGATACGCAGTATTTT
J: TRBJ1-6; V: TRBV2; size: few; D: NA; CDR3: CASSSAGVNSPLHF; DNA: TGTGCCAGCAGTTCCGCGGGCGTAAATTCACCCCTCCACTTT
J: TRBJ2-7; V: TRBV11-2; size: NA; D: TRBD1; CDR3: CASSLGPGGIVGSYEQYF; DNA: TGTGCCAGCAGCTTAGGGCCAGGGGGCATCGTGGGGAGCTACGAGCAGTACTTC
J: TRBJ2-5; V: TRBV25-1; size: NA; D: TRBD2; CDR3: CASSDTGTSGETQYF; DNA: TGTGCCAGCAGTGATACCGGGACTAGCGGAGAGACCCAGTACTTC
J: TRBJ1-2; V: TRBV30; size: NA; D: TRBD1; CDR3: CAWSAGTGNLANYGYTF; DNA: TGTGCCTGGAGCGCCGGGACAGGAAACCTAGCGAACTATGGCTACACCTTC
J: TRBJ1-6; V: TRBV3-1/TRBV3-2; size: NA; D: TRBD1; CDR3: CASRQGAKNSPLHF; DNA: TGTGCCAGCAGACAGGGGGCTAAGAATTCACCCCTCCACTTT
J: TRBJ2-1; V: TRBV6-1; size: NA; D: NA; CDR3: CASSEAGGFSEQFF; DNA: TGTGCCAGCAGTGAAGCGGGGGGTTTCAGCGAGCAGTTCTTC
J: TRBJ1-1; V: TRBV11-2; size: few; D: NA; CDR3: CASSLVGGEAFF; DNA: TGTGCCAGCAGCTTAGTGGGGGGCGAAGCTTTCTTT
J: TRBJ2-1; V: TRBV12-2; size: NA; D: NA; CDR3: CASRFLGLLLDNEQFF; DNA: TGTGCAAGTCGCTTTCTGGGACTGCTATTAGACAATGAGCAGTTCTTC
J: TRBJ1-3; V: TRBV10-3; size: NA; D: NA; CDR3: CAISDARANTIYF; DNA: TGTGCCATCTCCGATGCCAGGGCAAACACCATATATTTT
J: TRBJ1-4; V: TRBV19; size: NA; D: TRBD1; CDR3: CASSIGGQAEKLFF; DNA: TGTGCCAGTAGTATAGGCGGACAGGCCGAAAAACTGTTTTTT
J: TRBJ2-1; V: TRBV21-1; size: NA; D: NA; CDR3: CASILQGESYNEQFF; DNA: TGTGCCAGCATCTTACAGGGGGAGTCCTACAATGAGCAGTTCTTC
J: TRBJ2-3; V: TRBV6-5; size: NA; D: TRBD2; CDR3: CASAGGGDTQYF; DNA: TGTGCCAGTGCGGGAGGTGGGGATACGCAGTATTTT
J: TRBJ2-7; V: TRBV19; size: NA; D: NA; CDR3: CASSIGQGGSYEQYF; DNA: TGTGCCAGTAGTATAGGGCAGGGAGGCAGCTACGAGCAGTACTTC
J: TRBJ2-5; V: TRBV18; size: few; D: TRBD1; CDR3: CASSLGQGREETQYF; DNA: TGTGCCAGCTCACTCGGACAGGGCAGGGAAGAGACCCAGTACTTC